The rows below give T cell receptor beta chains drawn from one sample of a study of blood T cell repertoires in COVID-19. Assay: immunoSEQ multiplex PCR; the TCRdb copy retains only in-frame clones and omits some. The table includes some 250,000 clones, 75% to 90% detected once. Sequenced: peripheral blood. These receptors were obtained from a man aged 60 to 69 who had recovered from COVID-19. The CDR3 runs from the conserved cysteine through the conserved F or W. A D gene is named only where the DNA matches it firmly. The size field is filled for only some rows; it gives once, few, many or a size class.

v_gene: TRBV11-2
abundance: few
len: 12
d_gene: -
j_gene: TRBJ2-7
CDR3aa: CASSLDTREQYF
CDR3nt: TGTGCCAGCAGCTTGGACACGAGGGAGCAGTACTTC

v_gene: TRBV6-1
abundance: -
len: 13
d_gene: -
j_gene: TRBJ2-7
CDR3aa: CASSEVRLYEQYF
CDR3nt: TGTGCCAGCAGTGAAGTTAGACTCTACGAGCAGTACTTC

v_gene: TRBV5-8
abundance: -
len: 18
d_gene: TRBD1
j_gene: TRBJ2-2
CDR3aa: CASSFIPTGGSNTGELFF
CDR3nt: TGTGCCAGCAGCTTCATTCCGACAGGGGGCTCGAACACCGGGGAGCTGTTTTTT

v_gene: TRBV19
abundance: -
len: 13
d_gene: -
j_gene: TRBJ1-2
CDR3aa: CASSKTENYGYTF
CDR3nt: TGTGCCAGTAGTAAGACAGAGAACTATGGCTACACCTTC

v_gene: TRBV29-1
abundance: -
len: 11
d_gene: -
j_gene: TRBJ1-1
CDR3aa: CSVVSYTEAFF
CDR3nt: TGCAGCGTTGTGTCCTACACTGAAGCTTTCTTT

v_gene: TRBV3-1/TRBV3-2
abundance: -
len: 11
d_gene: -
j_gene: TRBJ2-5
CDR3aa: CASSPAVTQYF
CDR3nt: TGTGCCAGCAGCCCCGCGGTGACCCAGTACTTC

v_gene: TRBV6-5
abundance: once
len: 15
d_gene: -
j_gene: TRBJ1-1
CDR3aa: CASSYSTWGVTEAFF
CDR3nt: TGTGCCAGCAGTTACTCGACGTGGGGGGTCACGGAAGCTTTCTTT

v_gene: TRBV7-9
abundance: -
len: 13
d_gene: -
j_gene: TRBJ1-1
CDR3aa: CASSLYRGYGAFF
CDR3nt: TGTGCCAGCAGCTTATATAGGGGATATGGTGCTTTCTTT

v_gene: TRBV9
abundance: -
len: 13
d_gene: -
j_gene: TRBJ1-3
CDR3aa: CASGQSSGNTIYF
CDR3nt: TGTGCCAGCGGACAGAGCTCTGGAAACACCATATATTTT

v_gene: TRBV25-1
abundance: -
len: 15
d_gene: -
j_gene: TRBJ2-6
CDR3aa: CASSAGNSGANVLTF
CDR3nt: TGTGCCAGCAGTGCGGGTAACTCTGGGGCCAACGTCCTGACTTTC

v_gene: TRBV5-1
abundance: -
len: 14
d_gene: TRBD1
j_gene: TRBJ1-6
CDR3aa: CASSGQGTPSPLHF
CDR3nt: TGCGCCAGCAGCGGACAGGGGACTCCTTCACCCCTCCACTTT

v_gene: TRBV5-6
abundance: -
len: 16
d_gene: TRBD1
j_gene: TRBJ1-6
CDR3aa: CASSFQTGDKNSPLHF
CDR3nt: TGTGCCAGCAGCTTCCAGACAGGGGACAAAAATTCACCCCTCCACTTT

v_gene: TRBV28
abundance: -
len: 17
d_gene: -
j_gene: TRBJ1-6
CDR3aa: CASSTRGRGALNSPLHF
CDR3nt: TGTGCCAGCAGCACCCGGGGCAGGGGCGCCCTAAATTCACCCCTCCACTTT

v_gene: TRBV5-1
abundance: few
len: 15
d_gene: TRBD1
j_gene: TRBJ2-2
CDR3aa: CASSLRDSLTGELFF
CDR3nt: TGCGCCAGCAGCTTGAGGGACAGTCTCACCGGGGAGCTGTTTTTT

v_gene: TRBV2
abundance: -
len: 11
d_gene: -
j_gene: TRBJ1-1
CDR3aa: CASSGSVEAFF
CDR3nt: TGTGCCAGCAGTGGGTCAGTTGAAGCTTTCTTT

v_gene: TRBV2
abundance: once
len: 13
d_gene: -
j_gene: TRBJ1-6
CDR3aa: CASNELENYGLHF
CDR3nt: TGTGCCAGCAACGAGCTGGAGAACTATGGGCTCCACTTT

v_gene: TRBV19
abundance: few
len: 14
d_gene: -
j_gene: TRBJ2-7
CDR3aa: CASSMTYKNYEQYF
CDR3nt: TGTGCCAGTAGTATGACATACAAGAACTACGAGCAGTACTTC

v_gene: TRBV7-9
abundance: -
len: 12
d_gene: -
j_gene: TRBJ1-2
CDR3aa: CASSPSVDGYTF
CDR3nt: TGTGCCAGCAGTCCCTCGGTGGATGGCTACACCTTC

v_gene: TRBV7-9
abundance: -
len: 18
d_gene: -
j_gene: TRBJ2-3
CDR3aa: CASSLGGNRVFSGDTQYF
CDR3nt: TGTGCCAGCAGCTTAGGTGGGAACAGGGTTTTCTCCGGAGATACGCAGTATTTT

v_gene: TRBV5-1
abundance: -
len: 13
d_gene: -
j_gene: TRBJ1-2
CDR3aa: CASSSAGLGRYTF
CDR3nt: TGCGCCAGCAGCTCGGCAGGGCTTGGGCGCTACACCTTC

v_gene: TRBV6-6
abundance: -
len: 14
d_gene: -
j_gene: TRBJ2-7
CDR3aa: CASSYEAGVYEQYF
CDR3nt: TGTGCCAGCAGTTACGAGGCTGGAGTCTACGAGCAGTACTTC

v_gene: TRBV9
abundance: -
len: 15
d_gene: TRBD1
j_gene: TRBJ2-7
CDR3aa: CASSVGGQGAYEQYF
CDR3nt: TGTGCCAGCAGCGTAGGGGGACAGGGGGCTTACGAGCAGTACTTC

v_gene: TRBV24-1
abundance: -
len: 11
d_gene: -
j_gene: TRBJ1-2
CDR3aa: CATSDPSGYTF
CDR3nt: TGTGCCACCAGTGATCCCTCGGGCTACACCTTC

v_gene: TRBV6-6
abundance: once
len: 14
d_gene: TRBD1
j_gene: TRBJ1-5
CDR3aa: CATQMGTAVQPQHF
CDR3nt: TGTGCCACCCAAATGGGGACAGCCGTGCAGCCCCAGCATTTT

v_gene: TRBV3-1/TRBV3-2
abundance: -
len: 16
d_gene: -
j_gene: TRBJ1-3
CDR3aa: CASSLGGQISGNTIYF
CDR3nt: TGTGCCAGCAGCTTAGGCGGACAGATCTCTGGAAACACCATATATTTT

v_gene: TRBV18
abundance: -
len: 15
d_gene: -
j_gene: TRBJ2-7
CDR3aa: CASSPVGGRSYEQYF
CDR3nt: TGTGCCAGCTCACCCGTCGGCGGTAGGTCCTACGAGCAGTACTTC

v_gene: TRBV6-5
abundance: -
len: 16
d_gene: TRBD2
j_gene: TRBJ2-7
CDR3aa: CASSSWTSGGANEQYF
CDR3nt: TGTGCCAGCAGTTCTTGGACTAGCGGGGGGGCCAACGAGCAGTACTTC

v_gene: TRBV5-4
abundance: -
len: 16
d_gene: TRBD2
j_gene: TRBJ2-3
CDR3aa: CASSFSRAGGGDTQYF
CDR3nt: TGTGCCAGCAGCTTCTCCCGAGCGGGGGGGGGAGATACGCAGTATTTT

v_gene: TRBV4-1
abundance: once
len: 16
d_gene: -
j_gene: TRBJ1-5
CDR3aa: CASSARQSPSNQPQHF
CDR3nt: TGCGCCAGCAGCGCGCGACAGAGTCCTAGCAATCAGCCCCAGCATTTT

v_gene: TRBV7-9
abundance: -
len: 16
d_gene: TRBD1
j_gene: TRBJ2-3
CDR3aa: CASSRANRGTTDTQYF
CDR3nt: TGTGCCAGCAGCAGAGCCAACAGGGGAACCACAGATACGCAGTATTTT

v_gene: TRBV28
abundance: -
len: 14
d_gene: -
j_gene: TRBJ2-7
CDR3aa: CASSSPPRAYEQYF
CDR3nt: TGTGCCAGCAGTAGCCCGCCGAGGGCCTACGAGCAGTACTTC

v_gene: TRBV29-1
abundance: -
len: 16
d_gene: TRBD1
j_gene: TRBJ1-2
CDR3aa: CGVEDRGHMDHYGYTF
CDR3nt: TGCGGGGTGGAGGACAGGGGCCATATGGACCACTATGGCTACACCTTC

v_gene: TRBV2
abundance: -
len: 14
d_gene: TRBD2
j_gene: TRBJ2-7
CDR3aa: CASRPGLAAFEQYF
CDR3nt: TGTGCCAGCAGGCCGGGACTAGCGGCCTTCGAGCAGTACTTC

v_gene: TRBV11-2
abundance: -
len: 14
d_gene: -
j_gene: TRBJ1-1
CDR3aa: CASSAYRLNTEAFF
CDR3nt: TGTGCCAGCAGCGCGTACAGGTTGAACACTGAAGCTTTCTTT

v_gene: TRBV5-6
abundance: -
len: 15
d_gene: TRBD2
j_gene: TRBJ2-7
CDR3aa: CASSILAGGLYEQYF
CDR3nt: TGTGCCAGCAGTATACTAGCGGGGGGCCTCTACGAGCAGTACTTC

v_gene: TRBV3-1/TRBV3-2
abundance: -
len: 17
d_gene: -
j_gene: TRBJ2-2
CDR3aa: CASSQERGRGNTGELFF
CDR3nt: TGTGCCAGCAGCCAAGAACGCGGGCGGGGAAACACCGGGGAGCTGTTTTTT

v_gene: TRBV29-1
abundance: -
len: 14
d_gene: -
j_gene: TRBJ1-1
CDR3aa: CSVVSYGLNTEAFF
CDR3nt: TGCAGCGTTGTTAGCTATGGATTGAACACTGAAGCTTTCTTT

v_gene: TRBV19
abundance: -
len: 16
d_gene: TRBD1
j_gene: TRBJ1-2
CDR3aa: CASSSQNRDRDYGYTF
CDR3nt: TGTGCCAGTAGTTCCCAAAACCGGGACAGAGACTATGGCTACACCTTC

v_gene: TRBV7-2
abundance: -
len: 15
d_gene: TRBD1
j_gene: TRBJ2-3
CDR3aa: CASSLEQGTFATQYF
CDR3nt: TGTGCCAGCAGCTTGGAACAGGGGACATTCGCGACGCAGTATTTT

v_gene: TRBV7-9
abundance: -
len: 16
d_gene: TRBD1
j_gene: TRBJ1-2
CDR3aa: CASSLASRDSNYGYTF
CDR3nt: TGTGCCAGCAGCTTAGCAAGCCGGGACAGTAACTATGGCTACACCTTC

v_gene: TRBV27
abundance: large
len: 15
d_gene: -
j_gene: TRBJ1-1
CDR3aa: CASSLIRGLNTEAFF
CDR3nt: TGTGCCAGCAGTTTAATTCGGGGGTTGAACACTGAAGCTTTCTTT

v_gene: TRBV18
abundance: -
len: 13
d_gene: -
j_gene: TRBJ1-2
CDR3aa: CASSPQGFDGYTF
CDR3nt: TGTGCCAGCTCACCACAGGGGTTCGATGGCTACACCTTC